Listed here are 6 T cell receptor beta chains from one sample, sequenced in a study of blood T cell repertoires in COVID-19. Profiled with immunoSEQ multiplex PCR; TCRdb holds only in-frame clones, not every one. The sample lists about 190,000 clones, just under 85% occurring once. The sequencing input was peripheral blood. These receptors were obtained from a woman aged 70-85 years with active or convalescent COVID-19.

This chain links TRBV19 with TRBJ1-1; tentative D call: TRBD1 (5 bases). This CDR3 has 18 residues. The germline CDR1 and CDR2 sequences are LNHDA and SQIVND (reference sequence). V lost 5 bases, J lost 1 base, and 23 bases lay in between. CDR3 DNA: TGTGCCAGTAGTCCAAACCGGGGGAGGGGAGGGTCGAACACTGAAGCTTTCTTT. Its translation is CASSPNRGRGGSNTEAFF.

This clone is labeled medium-sized. The J gene is TRBJ1-1, the V gene TRBV29-1; weak D call: TRBD1 (5 bases). The V and J ends lost 4 bases and 3 bases respectively, with 15 bases between them. Germline V gene sequence: CDR1 SQVTM, CDR2 ANQGSEA. This CDR3 contains 14 residues. As DNA, the CDR3 is TGCAGCGTTGGCTCATGGGGGGATTACACTGAAGCTTTCTTT. Protein: CSVGSWGDYTEAFF.

The genes are TRBV6-6 and TRBJ1-6; 10 bases fit TRBD1. Germline assignment: CDR1 MNHNY and CDR2 SVGAGI (reference sequence). The V segment lost 0 bases and the J segment 5 bases; nucleotides outside the gene matches: 1. CDR3 length equals 16 residues. CDR3 sequence (DNA): TGTGCCAGCAGTTACTCGGGACAGGGGAATAATTCACCCCTCCACTTT. It yields the protein CASSYSGQGNNSPLHF.

The chain recombines TRBV19 with TRBJ2-3; TRBD2 might be the D (6 bases). Germline-derived CDR1 and CDR2 are LNHDA and SQIVND (reference sequence). The CDR3 runs to 15 residues. Trimming removed 6 bases at V and 1 base at J, with 14 bases between. The CDR3 region is CASSSLAIGTDTQYF. CDR3 coding DNA: TGTGCCAGTAGCTCCCTAGCGATCGGCACAGATACGCAGTATTTT.

V usage is TRBV29-1 and J usage is TRBJ1-2; the match to TRBD1 covers 11 bases. V shed 7 bases and J 4 bases; nucleotides not matched to a gene: 8. The CDR3 is made up of 14 amino acids. Germline V lookup: CDR1 SQVTM, CDR2 ANQGSEA. The DNA of the CDR3 is TGCAGCGCTCGGACAGGGGGCGGACTCTATGGCTACACCTTC. It is translated as CSARTGGGLYGYTF.

The count of this clone is one. The J gene is TRBJ2-5, the V gene TRBV5-1; 7 bases are shared with TRBD1. Germline CDR1 is SGHRS and CDR2 is YFSETQ. The V gene end was trimmed by 5 bases and the J gene end by 4 bases; junction bases not matched to a gene: 2. The CDR3 consists of 12 residues. The CDR3 region is CASRAGGETQYF. DNA of the CDR3: TGCGCCAGCAGGGCAGGGGGAGAGACCCAGTACTTC.